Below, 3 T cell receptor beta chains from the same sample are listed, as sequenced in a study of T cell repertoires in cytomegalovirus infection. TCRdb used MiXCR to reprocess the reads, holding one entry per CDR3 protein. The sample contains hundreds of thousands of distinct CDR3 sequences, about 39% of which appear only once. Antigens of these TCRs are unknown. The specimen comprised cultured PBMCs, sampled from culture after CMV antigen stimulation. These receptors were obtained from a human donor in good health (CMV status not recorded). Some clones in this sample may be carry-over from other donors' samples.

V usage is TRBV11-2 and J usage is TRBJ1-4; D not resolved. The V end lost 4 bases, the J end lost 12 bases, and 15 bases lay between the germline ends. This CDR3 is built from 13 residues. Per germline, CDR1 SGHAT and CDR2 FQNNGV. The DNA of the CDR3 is TGTGCCAGCAGCTCAACCTACGGAGAGGAACTGTTTTTT. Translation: CASSSTYGEELFF.

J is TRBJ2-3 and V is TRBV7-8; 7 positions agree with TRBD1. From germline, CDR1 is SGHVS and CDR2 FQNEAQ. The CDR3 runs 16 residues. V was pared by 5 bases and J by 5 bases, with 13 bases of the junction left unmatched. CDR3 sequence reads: CASSRPTGSLKDTQYF. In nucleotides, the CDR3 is TGTGCCAGCAGCCGACCGACAGGGAGCCTGAAAGATACGCAGTATTTT.

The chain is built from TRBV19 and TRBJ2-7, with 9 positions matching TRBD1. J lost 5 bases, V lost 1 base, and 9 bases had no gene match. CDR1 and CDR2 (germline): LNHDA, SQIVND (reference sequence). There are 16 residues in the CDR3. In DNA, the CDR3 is TGTGCCAGTAGTATAGGCTGGGGGACAGGGAGCAACGAGCAGTACTTC. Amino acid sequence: CASSIGWGTGSNEQYF.